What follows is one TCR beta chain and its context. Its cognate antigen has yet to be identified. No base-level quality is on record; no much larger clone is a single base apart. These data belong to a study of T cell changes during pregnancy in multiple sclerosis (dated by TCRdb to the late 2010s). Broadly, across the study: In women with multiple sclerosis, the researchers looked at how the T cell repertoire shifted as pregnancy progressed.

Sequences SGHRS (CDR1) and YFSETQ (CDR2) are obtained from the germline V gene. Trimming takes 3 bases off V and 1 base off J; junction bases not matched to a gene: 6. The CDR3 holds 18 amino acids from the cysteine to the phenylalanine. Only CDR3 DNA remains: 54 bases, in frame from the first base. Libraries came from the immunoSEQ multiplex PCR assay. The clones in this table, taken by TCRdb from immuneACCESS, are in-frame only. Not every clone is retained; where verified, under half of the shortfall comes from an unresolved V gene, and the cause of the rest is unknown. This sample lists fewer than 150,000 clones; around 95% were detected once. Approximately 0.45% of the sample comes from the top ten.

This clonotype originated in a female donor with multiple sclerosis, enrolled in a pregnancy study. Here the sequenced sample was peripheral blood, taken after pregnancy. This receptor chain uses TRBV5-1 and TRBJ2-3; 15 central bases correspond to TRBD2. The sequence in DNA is TGCGCCAGCAGCTGGAGGACTAGCGGGAGGGCCGGCACAGATACGCAGTATTTT. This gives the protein CASSWRTSGRAGTDTQYF.